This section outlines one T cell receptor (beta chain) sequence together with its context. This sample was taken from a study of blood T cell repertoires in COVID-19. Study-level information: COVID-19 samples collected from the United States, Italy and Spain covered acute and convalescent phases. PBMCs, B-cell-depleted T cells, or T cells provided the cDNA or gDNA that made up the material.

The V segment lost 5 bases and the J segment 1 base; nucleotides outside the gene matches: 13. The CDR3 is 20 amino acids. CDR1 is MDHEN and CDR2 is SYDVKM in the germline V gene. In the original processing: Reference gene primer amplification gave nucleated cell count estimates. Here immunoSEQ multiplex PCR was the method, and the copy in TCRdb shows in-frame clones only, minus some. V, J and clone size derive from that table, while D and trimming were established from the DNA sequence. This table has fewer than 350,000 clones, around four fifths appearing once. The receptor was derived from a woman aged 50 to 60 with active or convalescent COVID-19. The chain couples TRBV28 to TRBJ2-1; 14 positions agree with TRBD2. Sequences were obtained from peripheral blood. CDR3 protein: CASSPTGTSGRELSYNEQFF. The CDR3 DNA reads TGTGCCAGCAGTCCCACAGGGACTAGCGGGAGAGAACTTTCCTACAATGAGCAGTTCTTC.